A selection of T cell receptor beta chains follows, all from one sample in a study of T cell changes during pregnancy in multiple sclerosis. TCRdb's copy holds only in-frame clones and misses some; the assay was immunoSEQ multiplex PCR. Of more than 55,000 clones in the sample, 91% are singletons; the top ten hold 2.2%. The sequencing used peripheral blood, collected in the third trimester of pregnancy. Receptor source: a female donor in good health, enrolled as a control in a pregnancy study. Each CDR3 is given with its conserved first and last residue. Fields, in order: V gene, J gene, CDR3 length, D gene, clone size, CDR3 protein, CDR3 DNA. D genes are given only for firm matches. The listing skips clone size in some rows; elsewhere it reads once, few, many or a size class.

v_gene: TRBV7-6
j_gene: TRBJ2-7
len: 16
d_gene: TRBD2
abundance: NA
CDR3aa: CASSLGLAGVNYEQYF
CDR3nt: TGTGCCAGCAGCTTAGGACTAGCGGGGGTAAACTACGAGCAGTACTTC

v_gene: TRBV19
j_gene: TRBJ1-1
len: 13
d_gene: NA
abundance: NA
CDR3aa: CASSALGGTEAFF
CDR3nt: TGTGCCAGTAGTGCCTTGGGGGGCACTGAAGCTTTCTTT

v_gene: TRBV25-1
j_gene: TRBJ2-2
len: 14
d_gene: TRBD1
abundance: NA
CDR3aa: CASGGQGVTGELFF
CDR3nt: TGTGCCAGCGGGGGACAGGGGGTAACCGGGGAGCTGTTTTTT

v_gene: TRBV25-1
j_gene: TRBJ2-7
len: 13
d_gene: NA
abundance: NA
CDR3aa: CASSEPVSYEQYF
CDR3nt: TGTGCCAGCAGTGAGCCAGTCTCCTACGAGCAGTACTTC

v_gene: TRBV30
j_gene: TRBJ1-5
len: 13
d_gene: NA
abundance: NA
CDR3aa: CAWSSRGNQPQHF
CDR3nt: TGTGCCTGGAGTTCCCGGGGCAATCAGCCCCAGCATTTT

v_gene: TRBV2
j_gene: TRBJ2-7
len: 20
d_gene: TRBD1
abundance: once
CDR3aa: CASRKIGDGEPGQSSYEQYF
CDR3nt: TGTGCCAGCAGGAAGATCGGTGATGGCGAACCGGGACAGAGCTCCTACGAGCAGTACTTC

v_gene: TRBV11-2
j_gene: TRBJ2-3
len: 14
d_gene: NA
abundance: NA
CDR3aa: CASSEGGETDTQYF
CDR3nt: TGTGCCAGCAGCGAAGGGGGAGAGACAGATACGCAGTATTTT

v_gene: TRBV2
j_gene: TRBJ2-3
len: 11
d_gene: NA
abundance: few
CDR3aa: CASRQGITQYF
CDR3nt: TGTGCCAGCAGACAGGGTATTACGCAGTATTTT

v_gene: TRBV6-5
j_gene: TRBJ2-7
len: 16
d_gene: TRBD2
abundance: NA
CDR3aa: CASSYGASGRRYEQYF
CDR3nt: TGTGCCAGCAGTTACGGCGCTAGCGGGAGAAGATACGAGCAGTACTTC

v_gene: TRBV29-1
j_gene: TRBJ2-1
len: 12
d_gene: NA
abundance: NA
CDR3aa: CSVEWDTNEQFF
CDR3nt: TGCAGCGTTGAGTGGGACACCAATGAGCAGTTCTTC